Following are 22 T cell receptor beta chains from one sample sequenced in a study of breast tumors, draining lymph nodes, adjacent tissues. TCRdb reprocessed the multiplex PCR reads with MiXCR, giving one entry per CDR3 protein. The sample yields 200,000 to 300,000 distinct CDR3 sequences, 30% to 35% seen once. Axillary draining lymph nodes of breast cancer patients supplied the node samples. Input material: axillary lymph node tissue. The receptor set was obtained from a female donor with breast cancer. Some clones in this sample may be carry-over from other donors' samples.

On this clonotype itself: With a much larger clone just one base away, this may be a read error. The missing conserved phenylalanine or tryptophan at the end of this CDR3 makes a read error likely. The genes are TRBV20-1 and TRBJ2-1; D is undetermined. V dropped 0 bases and J dropped 4 bases, with 7 bases sitting between them. Germline V gene data show CDR1 as DFQATT and CDR2 as SNEGSKA (reference sequence). This CDR3 contains 13 residues. The CDR3 spells CSARDYDYNEQFL. The CDR3 region has the DNA TGCAGTGCTAGAGATTACGATTACAATGAGCAGTTCCTC.

On this clonotype: One end of the junction does not line up with germline, which may come from a read error. The chain joins TRBV5-6 to TRBJ1-6, with 9 bases lining up with TRBD1. Germline-derived CDR1 and CDR2 are SGHDT and YYEEEE. CDR3 length: 14 amino acids. CDR3 in DNA: TGTGCCAGCAGCTTACAGGGGGCGAAGTCACTCCTCCACTTT. Translated, it gives CASSLQGAKSLLHF.

In its sample, this clonotype ranks as medium-sized. The chain joins TRBV25-1 to TRBJ2-1; D is uncertain. The CDR3 totals 12 residues. Germline V gene lookup returns CDR1 MGHDK and CDR2 SYGVNS. Trimming removed 7 bases at V and 3 bases at J, with 7 bases between. CDR3: CASKVDYNEQFF. CDR3 in DNA: TGTGCCAGCAAGGTGGACTACAATGAGCAGTTCTTC.

On this clonotype itself: A much bigger clone sits one base away, suggesting this may be a read error. V and J are TRBV5-4 and TRBJ2-1, with TRBD2 matching 13 bases. The trim removed 4 bases at V and 5 bases at J, leaving 6 bases unmatched. The CDR3 spans 16 residues. CDR1 SGHNT and CDR2 YYREEE come from the germline V gene (reference sequence). CDR3 in DNA: TGTGCCAGCAGCACGACTAGCGGGGGGATTAACAATGAGCAGTTCTTC. Amino acids: CASSTTSGGINNEQFF.

In the case of this clonotype: Just one base apart from a much larger clone, this may be a read error. The V and J genes are TRBV2 and TRBJ1-2; 8 bases map to TRBD1. The CDR3 totals 16 residues. After removal of 5 bases from V and 1 base from J, the junction contained 9 bases not matched to a gene. Germline V CDR1 and CDR2: SNHLY, FYNNEI. The CDR3 loop is CASSTPGQALNYGYTF. The CDR3 DNA sequence: TGTGCCAGCAGTACACCGGGACAGGCCCTTAACTATGGCTACACCTTC.

This clonotype was observed many times. This chain links TRBV12-5 with TRBJ2-3; TRBD2 might be the D (6 bases). CDR3 length equals 15 residues. CDR1 and CDR2 (germline): LGHNT, FRNRAP. Trimming stripped 5 bases from V and 0 bases from J, with 12 bases between. The CDR3 DNA follows: TGTGCTAGTGGTCCCGGGACTTCAAGCACAGATACGCAGTATTTT. This sequence encodes CASGPGTSSTDTQYF.

This clonotype came up once. Here the CDR3 omits its conserved ending phenylalanine or tryptophan, so a read error is the likely source. This chain joins TRBV10-3 and TRBJ2-5; D is undetermined. This CDR3 contains 11 residues. CDR1 ENHRY and CDR2 SYGVKD come from the germline V gene. The CDR3 protein is CASSAQETQYP. In DNA form, the CDR3 reads TGTGCCAGCAGTGCTCAAGAGACCCAGTACCCC.

Many counts were recorded for this clonotype. The chain joins TRBV12-3 or TRBV12-4 to TRBJ2-2, with TRBD2 matching 9 bases. V was pared by 1 base and J by 5 bases, with 5 bases of the junction left unmatched. The CDR3 consists of 16 residues. The CDR3 sequence: CASSLDLREGTGELFF. CDR3 DNA sequence: TGTGCCAGCAGTTTAGATCTGCGGGAGGGTACCGGGGAGCTGTTTTTT.

The chain couples TRBV11-2 to TRBJ1-1, with no clear D. This CDR3 is 13 amino acids long. From germline, CDR1 is SGHAT and CDR2 FQNNGV. Trimming cost V 0 bases and J 11 bases, with 13 bases left between them. CDR3 protein: CASSLEGGVRAFF. In DNA form, the CDR3 reads TGTGCCAGCAGCTTAGAGGGCGGGGTACGGGCTTTCTTT.

In regard to this clonotype: The junction and the germline gene differ at one end; a read error may be behind it. This chain links TRBV7-2 with TRBJ1-1; D unresolved. The CDR3 is made up of 14 amino acids. Germline CDR1 and CDR2: SGHTA and FQGNSA. The CDR3 bases are TGTGCCAGCAGCCCTGACACATTATACACTGAAGCTCTCTTT. It translates to CASSPDTLYTEALF.

There are a few counts of this clonotype. The chain uses TRBV24-1 and TRBJ2-7; unclear D gene. The CDR3 extends over 20 amino acids. With 4 bases removed from V and 3 bases from J, the gap between germline ends came to 30 bases. Germline CDR1 reads KGHDR; CDR2 reads SFDVKD. CDR3 amino acids: CATSDLPGHRKRARRYEQYF. The DNA of the CDR3 is TGTGCCACCAGTGACCTACCGGGCCATAGGAAGCGAGCCCGCCGCTACGAGCAGTACTTC.

This clonotype was picked up a small number of times. A much larger clonotype is one base distant, so this may be a read error. V gene TRBV20-1 combines with J gene TRBJ2-5; D remains unclear. This CDR3 has 11 residues. Germline CDR1 and CDR2: DFQATT and SNEGSKA (reference sequence). The CDR3 sequence is CSALPGETQSF. The CDR3 DNA follows: TGCAGTGCTCTCCCAGGAGAGACCCAGTCCTTC.

This clonotype has more than one count but fewer than ten. V and J are TRBV6-5 and TRBJ2-7, with 8 bases fitting TRBD1. Germline CDR1 is MNHEY and CDR2 is SVGAGI. The trim removed 10 bases at V and 2 bases at J, leaving 10 bases unmatched. The CDR3 loop spans 14 amino acids. CDR3 in amino acids: CATPDRGRTYEQYF. The CDR3 nucleotides read TGTGCCACCCCAGACAGGGGTCGAACCTACGAGCAGTACTTC.

This clonotype was observed a handful of times. The chain joins TRBV18 to TRBJ2-5, with D perhaps TRBD1 or TRBD2 (5 bases each). The CDR3 totals 14 residues. V lost 5 bases and J 2 bases, leaving 12 bases between the germline ends. The germline V gene encodes CDR1 KGHSH and CDR2 LQKENI. Here the CDR3 DNA reads TGTGCCAGCTCAGGGGGACGGGAACAAGAGACCCAGTACTTC. Translating gives CASSGGREQETQYF. Full variable domain (remainder filled in from reference TRBV18 and TRBJ2-5): NAGVMQNPRHLVRRRGQEARLRCSPMKGHSHVYWYRQLPEEGLKFMVYLQKENIIDESGMPKERFSAEFPKEGPSILRIQQVVRGDSAAYFCASSGGREQETQYFGPGTRLLVL.

This clonotype was picked up a small number of times. The chain uses TRBV6-2 or TRBV6-3 and TRBJ2-7, with D unresolved. The germline V and J ends were trimmed by 6 bases and 7 bases, with 10 bases remaining between them. This CDR3 region has 11 residues. Germline V CDR1 and CDR2: MNHEY, SVGEGT. The CDR3 region has the DNA TGTGCCAGCAGCCTCCAGAGAGAGCAGTACTTC. The encoded protein is CASSLQREQYF.

Worth noting for this clonotype: With a much larger clone just one base away, this may be a read error. J is TRBJ2-3 and V is TRBV12-5, with D unclear. Between the trimmed V and J ends, which lost 0 bases and 8 bases, there was a span of 9 bases. The CDR3 runs to 13 residues. Germline V CDR1 and CDR2: LGHNT, FRNRAP. CDR3 sequence reads: CASGLVGVGTQYF. The CDR3 nucleotides are TGTGCTAGTGGTTTGGTGGGCGTAGGTACGCAGTATTTT.

As concerns this clonotype: This may stem from a read error, because a much larger clone lies one nucleotide away. The CDR3 spells CSAQWGTSGSLGSYNEQFF. The DNA for the CDR3 is TGCAGTGCCCAGTGGGGGACTAGCGGGTCCTTGGGATCCTACAATGAGCAGTTCTTC. The V gene is TRBV20-1, the J gene TRBJ2-1; 12 bases map to TRBD2. The germline gives CDR1 DFQATT, CDR2 SNEGSKA (reference sequence). The J segment lost 1 base and the V segment lost 6 bases, leaving 16 bases of the junction unmatched. The CDR3 has 19 amino acids.

The table lists this clonotype with many counts. The chain has TRBV7-8 and TRBJ2-7; D ambiguous. Germline CDR1 SGHVS, CDR2 FQNEAQ. This CDR3 comprises 15 residues. Trimming removed 7 bases at V and 1 base at J, with 17 bases between. DNA of the CDR3: TGTGCCAGCACCTTCTCAAGGGCGCCTTCCTACGAGCAGTACTTC. Residues: CASTFSRAPSYEQYF.

The chain is built from TRBV24-1 and TRBJ2-5; TRBD2 might be the D (6 bases). Germline lookup yields CDR1 KGHDR and CDR2 SFDVKD. CDR3 size: 14 residues. V lost 4 bases to trimming and J lost 9 bases, with 17 bases between them. The DNA for the CDR3 is TGTGCCACCAGTGACGGGGGACCCAATCAGCCCCAGTACTTC. This codes for CATSDGGPNQPQYF.

This clonotype occurred many times. The chain recombines TRBV15 with TRBJ1-3; D gene unclear. The CDR3 consists of 18 residues. The V gene's germline CDR1 is LNHNV and CDR2 YYDKDF (reference sequence). V was clipped by 2 bases and J by 0 bases, with 17 bases between them. This CDR3 is CATSRSIQSPSSGNTIYF. CDR3 in DNA: TGTGCCACCAGCAGATCGATACAGTCCCCGAGCTCTGGAAACACCATATATTTT.

At least ten counts were recorded for this clonotype. V and J are TRBV19 and TRBJ1-3; 9 bases map to TRBD1. Germline CDR1 is LNHDA and CDR2 is SQIVND (reference sequence). The V gene end was trimmed by 7 bases and the J gene end by 0 bases; junction bases not matched to a gene: 4. The CDR3 covers 15 residues. CDR3: CASTGQGISGNTIYF. CDR3 DNA sequence: TGTGCCAGTACCGGACAGGGGATCTCTGGAAACACCATATATTTT. Complete variable domain (other parts from reference TRBV19 and TRBJ1-3): DGGITQSPKYLFRKEGQNVTLSCEQNLNHDAMYWYRQDPGQGLRLIYYSQIVNDFQKGDIAEGYSVSREKKESFPLTVTSAQKNPTAFYLCASTGQGISGNTIYFGEGSWLTVV.

The table lists this clonotype with many counts. V is TRBV5-8 and J is TRBJ1-6; weak D call: TRBD1 (5 bases). CDR3 size: 14 residues. Looked up from germline, CDR1 is SGHTS and CDR2 is YDEGEE. V lost 4 bases, J lost 5 bases, and 10 bases lay in between. The CDR3 nucleotides are TGTGCCAGCAGCCACGGGACCAATAATTCACCCCTCCACTTT. It encodes CASSHGTNNSPLHF.